These 5 T cell receptor beta chains came from one sample sequenced in a study of T cell repertoires in cytomegalovirus infection. Using its own MiXCR run on the reads, TCRdb lists one record per CDR3 protein. The data show about 480,000 distinct CDR3 sequences, about 33% seen once. No antigen has been assigned to these receptors. Sequencing was performed on cultured PBMCs, taken from culture after CMV antigen stimulation. The receptors were sampled from a human donor in good health (CMV status not recorded). Some clones in this sample may be carry-over from other donors' samples.

The genes are TRBV12-3 or TRBV12-4 and TRBJ1-5; 7 bases align to TRBD1. The length of the CDR3 is 14 residues. V trimming: 8 bases; J trimming: 4 bases; junction bases outside the gene matches: 8. CDR3 DNA: TGTGCCAGCCAGCGGGACAGTAATAATCAGCCCCAGCATTTT. It codes for CASQRDSNNQPQHF.

This clonotype has ten or more counts. The chain recombines TRBV7-8 with TRBJ2-2; D not certain. Germline V gene sequence: CDR1 SGHVS, CDR2 FQNEAQ. This CDR3 has 14 residues. Trimming removed 8 bases from V and 4 bases from J, with 14 bases in between. The CDR3 nucleotides are TGTGCCAGCCTGGGTGGTTCGGCCACCGGGGAGCTGTTTTTT. It yields the protein CASLGGSATGELFF.

About this clonotype itself: A read error is likely, as this CDR3 ends without the conserved phenylalanine or tryptophan. The J gene is TRBJ2-7, the V gene TRBV29-1; D may be TRBD2 (6 bases). Germline V gene data show CDR1 as SQVTM and CDR2 as ANQGSEA. Trimming removed 5 bases at V and 7 bases at J, with 12 bases between. The CDR3 length is 11 residues. Written as DNA, the CDR3 is TGCAGCGTTTCCCTAGCGCGGGAGCAGTACTGC. Residues: CSVSLAREQYC.

This clonotype was seen ten or more times. The chain joins TRBV7-8 to TRBJ1-1; 8 bases agree with TRBD1. Germline V gene data show CDR1 as SGHVS and CDR2 as FQNEAQ. This CDR3 region has 16 residues. The J segment lost 3 bases and the V segment lost 5 bases, leaving 11 bases of the junction unmatched. The CDR3 DNA reads TGTGCCAGCAGCCAACCCCCGAGACAGGGGTACACTGAAGCTTTCTTT. Translating it yields CASSQPPRQGYTEAFF.

Only a few counts were recorded for this clonotype. The CDR3 DNA is TGTGCCAGCAGTGAAGATGGGACTAGCTCCTACGAGCAGTACTTC. Protein: CASSEDGTSSYEQYF. The rearrangement links TRBV2 to TRBJ2-7, with 8 bases that match TRBD2. The CDR3 contains 15 residues. Germline CDR1 SNHLY, CDR2 FYNNEI. V lost 1 base to trimming and J lost 0 bases; unmatched junction nucleotides: 2.